The source of this T cell receptor beta chain is a study of OX40 agonist ivuxolimab in advanced cancers. Exclusion applied to patients with autoimmune disease history or systemic immunosuppression. Clones were sequenced by immunoSEQ multiplex PCR, and TCRdb holds only the in-frame ones, with some missing. Of about 62,000 clones listed, around 79% were seen once; the top ten hold approximately 11%. The CDR3 runs 16 residues. Trimming left V 0 bases short and J 0 bases short, with 9 bases between. The V gene's germline CDR1 is LNHNV and CDR2 YYDKDF (reference sequence). This TCR was sampled from an adult with an advanced solid tumor such as melanoma, head and neck, liver or kidney cancer. The J gene is TRBJ1-3, the V gene TRBV15; no reliable D call. Source: CD4+ or CD8+ T cells sorted from blood, taken in a trial of the OX40 agonist ivuxolimab. The CDR3 protein is CATSRDQTISGNTIYF. The DNA of the CDR3 is TGTGCCACCAGCAGAGATCAGACAATCTCTGGAAACACCATATATTTT.